This T cell receptor beta chain was retrieved from a study of T cells of healthy individuals. CDR3 length equals 14 residues. Germline CDR1 is SNHLY and CDR2 is FYNNEI. Trimming at V came to 2 bases and at J to 5 bases, leaving 5 bases not matched to a gene. TCRdb ran MiXCR on the 5' RACE reads and lists one entry per CDR3 protein. The data hold 65,000 to 95,000 distinct CDR3 sequences, with roughly 5% observed a single time. The TCR sequence derives from a female donor in good health. The chain employs TRBV2 and TRBJ1-2, with 7 bases matching TRBD1. The CDR3 loop is CASSERGTVYGYTF. The CDR3 bases are TGTGCCAGCAGTGAACGAGGGACAGTGTATGGCTACACCTTC. Supplemented by reference TRBV2 and TRBJ1-2, the full variable domain reads EPEVTQTPSHQVTQMGQEVILRCVPISNHLYFYWYRQILGQKVEFLVSFYNNEISEKSEIFDDQFSVERPDGSNFTLKIRSTKLEDSAMYFCASSERGTVYGYTFGSGTRLTVV.